This T cell receptor beta chain was observed in a study of spatial heterogeneity in lung cancer. Study-level information: Median follow-up for sequenced PBMC samples was roughly two years after resection, when such samples existed.

The time point here: blood at routine non-recurrence follow-up after resection. Unsorted whole RNA from tumor, nontumor lung or frozen PBMC underwent sequencing. In germline, CDR1 is DFQATT, CDR2 SNEGSKA (reference sequence). Between the trimmed V and J ends, which lost 0 bases and 7 bases, there was a span of 12 bases. The CDR3 contains 13 residues. Remarks on this clonotype: Its target is not known. Because the library targeted alpha chains, this beta chain is an off-target read whose size means little.

TCRdb reprocessed the 5' RACE reads with MiXCR, giving one entry per CDR3 protein. Here the sample spans 2,500 to 3,500 distinct CDR3 sequences, roughly three fifths being singletons. Study-level results: Follow-up blood showed ubiquitous expanded tumor TCRs less than blood at resection did.

The clonotype was recovered from a male donor with early-stage non-small cell lung cancer. The chain employs TRBV20-1 and TRBJ1-2; no reliable D call. Here the sequenced sample was PBMCs, taken at follow-up. CDR3 coding DNA: TGCAGTGCTAGAGACCCGAGAGGGCTTGGCTACACCTTC. It specifies CSARDPRGLGYTF.